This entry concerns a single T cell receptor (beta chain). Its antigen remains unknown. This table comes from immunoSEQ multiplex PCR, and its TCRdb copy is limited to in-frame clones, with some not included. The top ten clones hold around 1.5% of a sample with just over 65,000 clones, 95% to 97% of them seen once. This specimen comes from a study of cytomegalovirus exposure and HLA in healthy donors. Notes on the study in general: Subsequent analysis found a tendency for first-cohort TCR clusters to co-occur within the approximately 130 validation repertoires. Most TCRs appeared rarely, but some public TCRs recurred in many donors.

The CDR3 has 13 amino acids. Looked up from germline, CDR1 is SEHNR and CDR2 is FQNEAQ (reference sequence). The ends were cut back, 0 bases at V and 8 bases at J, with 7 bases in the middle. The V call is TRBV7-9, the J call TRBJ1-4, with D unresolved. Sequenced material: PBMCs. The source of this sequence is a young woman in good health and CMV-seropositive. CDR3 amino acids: CASSLAQEEKLFF. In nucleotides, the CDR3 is TGTGCCAGCAGCTTAGCTCAGGAAGAAAAACTGTTTTTT.